The rows below give T cell receptor beta chains drawn from one sample of a study of PD-L1 blockade in urothelial cancer. Measured with immunoSEQ multiplex PCR; TCRdb has only the in-frame clones, and not every one. Seen here are 84,000 or so clones, around 85% observed once, and the top ten hold around an eighth. The sequenced sample was PBMCs, obtained around atezolizumab (anti-PD-L1) treatment. The receptors were gathered from a man between 60 and 75 years old with urothelial cancer. CDR3s include the opening cysteine and the closing phenylalanine or tryptophan. Each record gives: J gene, V gene, CDR3 protein.

J: TRBJ2-3
V: TRBV9
CDR3: CASSVGRQGSADTQYF

J: TRBJ2-5
V: TRBV5-6
CDR3: CASSLGQRQETQYF

J: TRBJ2-6
V: TRBV6-1
CDR3: CASSAQGTGANVLTF

J: TRBJ2-7
V: TRBV5-4
CDR3: CASSKEMGQGAGEQYF

J: TRBJ1-2
V: TRBV5-1
CDR3: CASSLAGGTNYGYTF

J: TRBJ1-5
V: TRBV2
CDR3: CASSDRVYQPQHF

J: TRBJ2-6
V: TRBV15
CDR3: CATSTTSGIGSGANVLTF

J: TRBJ1-2
V: TRBV5-1
CDR3: CASSLEQTNYGYTF

J: TRBJ2-3
V: TRBV4-2
CDR3: CASSPSGGPSDTQYF

J: TRBJ1-4
V: TRBV14
CDR3: CASSQYRATNEKLFF

J: TRBJ2-7
V: TRBV28
CDR3: CASRVAGLSSYEQYF

J: TRBJ2-5
V: TRBV30
CDR3: CAWTREIQETQYF

J: TRBJ2-7
V: TRBV29-1
CDR3: CSVEDPGGVDYEQYF

J: TRBJ2-2
V: TRBV5-1
CDR3: CASTQLAGDTGELFF

J: TRBJ2-7
V: TRBV15
CDR3: CATSREAGTSYEQYF

J: TRBJ1-1
V: TRBV30
CDR3: CAWSGTGGDTEAFF

J: TRBJ2-5
V: TRBV7-2
CDR3: CASSLEASRYQETQYF

J: TRBJ2-7
V: TRBV7-9
CDR3: CASSRLAGGRYEQYF

J: TRBJ2-3
V: TRBV10-3
CDR3: CAISESQGSTDTQYF

J: TRBJ1-5
V: TRBV2
CDR3: CASSERRGGNQPQHF

J: TRBJ1-5
V: TRBV30
CDR3: CAWSDRSAQPQHF

J: TRBJ1-2
V: TRBV14
CDR3: CASSQGTIANYGYTF

J: TRBJ2-7
V: TRBV7-6
CDR3: CASSLAGSAKSNSYEQYF

J: TRBJ1-3
V: TRBV2
CDR3: CASTPGQGGGTIYF

J: TRBJ2-5
V: TRBV5-1
CDR3: CASSYDRAGETQYF

J: TRBJ2-5
V: TRBV6-5
CDR3: CASSYPGLGVETQYF

J: TRBJ1-3
V: TRBV4-1
CDR3: CASSQETQGWNTIYF

J: TRBJ1-6
V: TRBV5-1
CDR3: CASSIDRGLSSYNSPLHF

J: TRBJ1-6
V: TRBV5-4
CDR3: CASSQGQGRLQTNSPLHF

J: TRBJ1-3
V: TRBV5-1
CDR3: CASSSSGSGNTIYF

J: TRBJ2-7
V: TRBV4-2
CDR3: CASSQVGQSYEQYF

J: TRBJ2-1
V: TRBV5-1
CDR3: CASRRPDRGSYNEQFF

J: TRBJ2-3
V: TRBV9
CDR3: CASSVVGGGATDTQYF

J: TRBJ2-7
V: TRBV7-9
CDR3: CASSFRLAGPIGPIYEQYF

J: TRBJ2-3
V: TRBV11-2
CDR3: CASSLLRGPPTDTQYF

J: TRBJ2-2
V: TRBV9
CDR3: CASSTSGGAYTGELFF